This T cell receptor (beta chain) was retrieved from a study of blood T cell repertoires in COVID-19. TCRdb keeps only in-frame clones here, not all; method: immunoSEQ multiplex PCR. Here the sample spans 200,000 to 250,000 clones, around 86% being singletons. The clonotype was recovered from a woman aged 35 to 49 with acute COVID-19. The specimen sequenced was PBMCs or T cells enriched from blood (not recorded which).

The CDR3 region is CASSGRESYNEQFF. In nucleotides, the CDR3 is TGTGCCAGCAGCGGCAGGGAATCCTACAATGAGCAGTTCTTC. J is TRBJ2-1 and V is TRBV9; tentative D call: TRBD1 (5 bases). Trimming took 3 bases from V and 1 from J, leaving 8 bases between them. The CDR3 has 14 residues. Germline assignment: CDR1 SGDLS and CDR2 YYNGEE.